The entry below describes one TCR beta chain. The antigen is not known. The data stem from a study of cytomegalovirus exposure and HLA in healthy donors. Regarding the study as a whole: Segments of the TCR beta V type were, in most cases, productive about 87% or about 30% of the time in an earlier analysis.

Germline V gene lookup returns CDR1 SGHTA and CDR2 FQGNSA. V was pared by 5 bases and J by 3 bases, with 19 bases between. This CDR3 contains 16 residues. Amplification used 60 Vbeta primers and 13 Jbeta primers. Assay used: immunoSEQ multiplex PCR; TCRdb lists only in-frame clones, some missing. The data show 85,000 to 130,000 clones, approximately 71% seen once. This receptor was obtained from a man aged 40-49 years in good health and CMV-seronegative. The chain employs TRBV7-2 and TRBJ2-5, with a possible D match to TRBD1 (6 bases). The source material was PBMCs. DNA of the CDR3: TGTGCCAGCAGCACATACCGGGACACCAAAAAAGAGACCCAGTACTTC. It codes for CASSTYRDTKKETQYF.